The rows below give T cell receptor beta chains drawn from one sample of a study of blood T cell repertoires in COVID-19. Only in-frame clones appear in the TCRdb table, and some are missing; sequencing was by immunoSEQ multiplex PCR. In the table there are about 140,000 clones, around 80% of which are singletons. Sequenced sample: peripheral blood. The source of these receptors is a man between 60 and 75 years old with active or convalescent COVID-19. Each CDR3 is given with its conserved first and last residue. D genes are given only for firm matches. Size values are once, few and many counts, or a class for expanded clones, and some rows have none.

CDR3aa: CASSLVAGEYEQYF
CDR3nt: TGTGCCAGCAGCTTAGTAGCGGGGGAGTACGAGCAGTACTTC
abundance: -
len: 14
v_gene: TRBV11-3
d_gene: TRBD2
j_gene: TRBJ2-7

CDR3aa: CASSKTSGPTDTQYF
CDR3nt: TGTGCCAGCAGCAAAACTAGCGGACCCACAGATACGCAGTATTTT
abundance: -
len: 15
v_gene: TRBV11-3
d_gene: TRBD2
j_gene: TRBJ2-3

CDR3aa: CASNKGTGGETQYF
CDR3nt: TGTGCCAGCAACAAGGGGACAGGGGGGGAGACCCAGTACTTC
abundance: -
len: 14
v_gene: TRBV7-2
d_gene: TRBD1
j_gene: TRBJ2-5

CDR3aa: CAWNLLAEDTQYF
CDR3nt: TGTGCCTGGAATTTGCTAGCGGAAGATACGCAGTATTTT
abundance: -
len: 13
v_gene: TRBV30
d_gene: TRBD2
j_gene: TRBJ2-3

CDR3aa: CASSLPGQGNEKLFF
CDR3nt: TGTGCCAGCAGCTTGCCGGGACAGGGGAACGAAAAACTGTTTTTT
abundance: -
len: 15
v_gene: TRBV7-8
d_gene: TRBD1
j_gene: TRBJ1-4

CDR3aa: CASSRTTGRQFF
CDR3nt: TGTGCCAGCAGCAGGACGACAGGGAGGCAGTTCTTC
abundance: -
len: 12
v_gene: TRBV14
d_gene: TRBD1
j_gene: TRBJ2-1

CDR3aa: CASSVRLAGYNEQFF
CDR3nt: TGCGCCAGCAGCGTAAGACTAGCGGGGTACAATGAGCAGTTCTTC
abundance: -
len: 15
v_gene: TRBV5-1
d_gene: TRBD2
j_gene: TRBJ2-1

CDR3aa: CASSDGTSGGNEQFF
CDR3nt: TGTGCCAGCAGTGACGGGACTAGCGGGGGGAATGAGCAGTTCTTC
abundance: -
len: 15
v_gene: TRBV6-4
d_gene: TRBD2
j_gene: TRBJ2-1

CDR3aa: CASSPTGGTNEKLFF
CDR3nt: TGTGCCAGCAGCCCAACAGGGGGAACTAATGAAAAACTGTTTTTT
abundance: -
len: 15
v_gene: TRBV6-2/TRBV6-3
d_gene: TRBD1
j_gene: TRBJ1-4

CDR3aa: CASSHLSDRQETQYF
CDR3nt: TGCGCCAGCAGCCACCTGAGCGACCGTCAAGAGACCCAGTACTTC
abundance: -
len: 15
v_gene: TRBV4-1
d_gene: -
j_gene: TRBJ2-5

CDR3aa: CASSELGGTEAFF
CDR3nt: TGTGCCAGCAGTGAACTGGGGGGCACTGAAGCTTTCTTT
abundance: -
len: 13
v_gene: TRBV25-1
d_gene: -
j_gene: TRBJ1-1

CDR3aa: CASSQGLGRGSGETQYF
CDR3nt: TGCGCCAGCAGCCAAGGATTGGGCAGGGGCTCGGGGGAGACCCAGTACTTC
abundance: -
len: 17
v_gene: TRBV4-1
d_gene: -
j_gene: TRBJ2-5

CDR3aa: CASSTTAWYGYTF
CDR3nt: TGTGCCAGTAGTACGACAGCGTGGTATGGCTACACCTTC
abundance: -
len: 13
v_gene: TRBV19
d_gene: -
j_gene: TRBJ1-2

CDR3aa: CASRQNTEAFF
CDR3nt: TGTGCCAGTAGACAAAACACTGAAGCTTTCTTT
abundance: -
len: 11
v_gene: TRBV19
d_gene: -
j_gene: TRBJ1-1

CDR3aa: CASSHVTGPGTDTQYF
CDR3nt: TGTGCCAGCAGCCACGTGACAGGGCCCGGCACAGATACGCAGTATTTT
abundance: -
len: 16
v_gene: TRBV7-2
d_gene: TRBD1
j_gene: TRBJ2-3

CDR3aa: CASSILTENYGYTF
CDR3nt: TGCGCCAGCAGCATATTGACAGAAAACTATGGCTACACCTTC
abundance: -
len: 14
v_gene: TRBV5-1
d_gene: -
j_gene: TRBJ1-2

CDR3aa: CASSVGLQGPRGNTIYF
CDR3nt: TGTGCCAGCAGCGTAGGTTTACAGGGGCCTCGGGGAAACACCATATATTTT
abundance: -
len: 17
v_gene: TRBV9
d_gene: TRBD1
j_gene: TRBJ1-3

CDR3aa: CASRLAGGENYGYTF
CDR3nt: TGTGCAAGTCGCTTAGCGGGAGGAGAGAACTATGGCTACACCTTC
abundance: -
len: 15
v_gene: TRBV12-2
d_gene: -
j_gene: TRBJ1-2

CDR3aa: CASSQDPYSGRRQETQYF
CDR3nt: TGCGCCAGCAGCCAAGACCCTTATAGCGGGAGGAGACAAGAGACCCAGTACTTC
abundance: -
len: 18
v_gene: TRBV4-3
d_gene: TRBD2
j_gene: TRBJ2-5

CDR3aa: CASGWGQGSNTQYF
CDR3nt: TGCGCCAGCGGGTGGGGACAGGGGTCCAATACGCAGTATTTT
abundance: -
len: 14
v_gene: TRBV10-1
d_gene: TRBD1
j_gene: TRBJ2-3

CDR3aa: CASSANRDTEAFF
CDR3nt: TGTGCCAGCTCAGCCAACAGGGATACTGAAGCTTTCTTT
abundance: few
len: 13
v_gene: TRBV18
d_gene: -
j_gene: TRBJ1-1

CDR3aa: CASSYSLASVRNEQFF
CDR3nt: TGTGCCAGCAGTTACAGCCTAGCCAGCGTAAGAAATGAGCAGTTCTTC
abundance: -
len: 16
v_gene: TRBV6-2/TRBV6-3
d_gene: -
j_gene: TRBJ2-1

CDR3aa: CASSSGQGLNTEAFF
CDR3nt: TGTGCCAGCAGTTCCGGACAGGGCCTGAACACTGAAGCTTTCTTT
abundance: -
len: 15
v_gene: TRBV27
d_gene: TRBD1
j_gene: TRBJ1-1

CDR3aa: CASGLETVKGEQYF
CDR3nt: TGTGCTAGTGGTTTGGAGACAGTTAAGGGAGAGCAGTACTTC
abundance: -
len: 14
v_gene: TRBV12-5
d_gene: -
j_gene: TRBJ2-7

CDR3aa: CASSVGSGGITGELFF
CDR3nt: TGTGCCAGCAGCGTAGGTAGCGGGGGAATTACCGGGGAGCTGTTTTTT
abundance: once
len: 16
v_gene: TRBV9
d_gene: TRBD2
j_gene: TRBJ2-2

CDR3aa: CASSYGAVGTEAFF
CDR3nt: TGTGCCAGCAGTTACGGGGCAGTCGGCACTGAAGCTTTCTTT
abundance: -
len: 14
v_gene: TRBV6-5
d_gene: -
j_gene: TRBJ1-1

CDR3aa: CAWTPDTEAFF
CDR3nt: TGTGCCTGGACCCCTGACACTGAAGCTTTCTTT
abundance: -
len: 11
v_gene: TRBV30
d_gene: -
j_gene: TRBJ1-1

CDR3aa: CASSDRGFQPQHF
CDR3nt: TGTGCCAGCTCCGACAGGGGATTTCAGCCCCAGCATTTT
abundance: -
len: 13
v_gene: TRBV7-2
d_gene: TRBD1
j_gene: TRBJ1-5

CDR3aa: CASSLGQGWSYTF
CDR3nt: TGTGCCAGCAGCTTAGGGCAGGGTTGGAGCTACACCTTC
abundance: -
len: 13
v_gene: TRBV7-9
d_gene: -
j_gene: TRBJ1-2

CDR3aa: CASSVGGGGAYGYTF
CDR3nt: TGTGCCAGCAGCGTAGGAGGTGGGGGGGCCTATGGCTACACCTTC
abundance: -
len: 15
v_gene: TRBV9
d_gene: -
j_gene: TRBJ1-2

CDR3aa: CASAGTGASEAFF
CDR3nt: TGTGCCAGCGCCGGGACAGGGGCGTCGGAAGCTTTCTTT
abundance: -
len: 13
v_gene: TRBV12-3/TRBV12-4
d_gene: TRBD1
j_gene: TRBJ1-1

CDR3aa: CASTSMQKPYTGELFF
CDR3nt: TGTGCCAGCACCTCCATGCAGAAACCCTACACCGGGGAGCTGTTTTTT
abundance: once
len: 16
v_gene: TRBV11-2
d_gene: -
j_gene: TRBJ2-2

CDR3aa: CAWRRGGTGNTIYF
CDR3nt: TGTGCCTGGAGGAGGGGGGGAACTGGAAACACCATATATTTT
abundance: -
len: 14
v_gene: TRBV30
d_gene: -
j_gene: TRBJ1-3

CDR3aa: CASSHTGTLNNEQFF
CDR3nt: TGTGCCAGCAGCCACACAGGGACACTTAACAATGAGCAGTTCTTC
abundance: -
len: 15
v_gene: TRBV5-8
d_gene: -
j_gene: TRBJ2-1

CDR3aa: CASSRSGESYEQYF
CDR3nt: TGTGCCAGCAGCCGCAGCGGGGAATCCTACGAGCAGTACTTC
abundance: -
len: 14
v_gene: TRBV5-6
d_gene: TRBD2
j_gene: TRBJ2-7

CDR3aa: CASSQVQGLGETQYF
CDR3nt: TGCGCCAGCAGCCAGGTACAGGGCTTAGGGGAGACCCAGTACTTC
abundance: -
len: 15
v_gene: TRBV4-1
d_gene: -
j_gene: TRBJ2-5

CDR3aa: CATSRGGQRKDTQYF
CDR3nt: TGTGCCACCAGCAGAGGGGGACAGAGAAAGGATACGCAGTATTTT
abundance: -
len: 15
v_gene: TRBV15
d_gene: TRBD1
j_gene: TRBJ2-3

CDR3aa: CATDRGEHNEQFF
CDR3nt: TGTGCCACCGACAGGGGGGAACACAATGAGCAGTTCTTC
abundance: -
len: 13
v_gene: TRBV24-1
d_gene: TRBD1
j_gene: TRBJ2-1

CDR3aa: CAISRQGEGTEAFF
CDR3nt: TGTGCCATCAGTAGACAGGGTGAGGGCACTGAAGCTTTCTTT
abundance: -
len: 14
v_gene: TRBV10-3
d_gene: TRBD1
j_gene: TRBJ1-1

CDR3aa: CASSLLIGSPNYGYTF
CDR3nt: TGTGCCAGCAGCTTACTTATCGGTTCGCCTAACTATGGCTACACCTTC
abundance: -
len: 16
v_gene: TRBV7-6
d_gene: -
j_gene: TRBJ1-2